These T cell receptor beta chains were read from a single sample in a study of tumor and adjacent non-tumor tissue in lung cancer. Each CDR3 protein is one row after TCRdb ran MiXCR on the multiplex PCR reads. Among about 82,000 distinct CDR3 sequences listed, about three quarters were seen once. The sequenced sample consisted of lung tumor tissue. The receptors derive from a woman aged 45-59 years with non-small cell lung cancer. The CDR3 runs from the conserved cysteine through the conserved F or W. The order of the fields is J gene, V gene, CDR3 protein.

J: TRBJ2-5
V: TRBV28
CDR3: CASSLWWSGEGAQETQCF

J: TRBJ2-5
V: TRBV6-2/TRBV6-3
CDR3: CASSRSVAPEETQYF

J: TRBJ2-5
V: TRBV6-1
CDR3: CASSEHWAGETQYF

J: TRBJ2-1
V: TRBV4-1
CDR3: CASSLGTRERASHNEQFF

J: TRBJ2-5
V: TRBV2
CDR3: CTSSRQRGGTQYF

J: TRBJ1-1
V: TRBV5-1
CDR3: CASSLVGATEAFF

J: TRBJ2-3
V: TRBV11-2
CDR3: CASSLVRYPLPDTQYF

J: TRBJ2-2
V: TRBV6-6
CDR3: CASSKDINTGELSF

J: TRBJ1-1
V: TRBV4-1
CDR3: CASRREGDTEAFF

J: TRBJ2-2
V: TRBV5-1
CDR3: CASYPDRVSAGEPFF

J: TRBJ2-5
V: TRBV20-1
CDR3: CSVRLLSGGQETQYF

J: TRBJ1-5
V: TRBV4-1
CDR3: CASSQVPGSNQPPHF

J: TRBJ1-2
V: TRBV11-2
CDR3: CASTRTRGGYTF

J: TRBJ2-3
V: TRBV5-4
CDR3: CASSFPGLETDTQYF

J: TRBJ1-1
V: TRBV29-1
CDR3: CSASPGLIDTEAFF

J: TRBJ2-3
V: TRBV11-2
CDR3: CVSSFGTGTDTQYF

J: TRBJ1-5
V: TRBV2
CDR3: CASKFRTGVAQPQHF

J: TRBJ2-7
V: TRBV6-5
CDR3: CASRTSGSVTYEQYF

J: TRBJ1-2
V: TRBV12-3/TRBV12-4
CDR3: CASRYTTEGYGYTF

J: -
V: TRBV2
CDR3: CASSEGTSGYTDTQHF

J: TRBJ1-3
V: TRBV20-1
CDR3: CSAWDSSGNTIYF

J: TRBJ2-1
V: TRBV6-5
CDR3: CASCYTGLGGGEQFF

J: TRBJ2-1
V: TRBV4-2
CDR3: CASSQTRDYKNNGQFF

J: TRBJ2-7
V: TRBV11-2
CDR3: CTSNLVAGGQYEQYF